This T cell receptor (beta chain) comes out of a study of beta chain features in type 1 diabetes. This clone was seen only a few times. What it binds is unknown. Points from the study as a whole: Type 1 diabetes patients had moderately but significantly shorter TCRB CDR3s in all four CD4+ subsets.

V lost 2 bases to trimming and J lost 7 bases; unmatched junction nucleotides: 5. The germline V gene has CDR1 SGHNT and CDR2 YENEEA. This CDR3 comprises 13 residues. The study reverse transcribed the entire isolated RNA, so it sequenced expressed TCRB transcripts. Produced via immunoSEQ multiplex PCR; TCRdb's table is partial and in-frame only. The table shows 150,000 to 200,000 clones, with around 8% occurring only once. The TCR originated in a woman between 40 and 50 years old with type 1 diabetes. This rearrangement joins TRBV11-3 to TRBJ2-7; 7 bases match TRBD1. The sequenced material came from central memory CD4+ T cells from blood. DNA for the CDR3: TGTGCCAGCAGCTTAAGGCAGGGGGTAGAGCAGTACTTC. Translation gives CASSLRQGVEQYF. Full variable domain (outside the CDR3, taken from reference TRBV11-3 and TRBJ2-7): EAGVVQSPRYKIIEKKQPVAFWCNPISGHNTLYWYLQNLGQGPELLIRYENEEAVDDSQLPKDRFSAERLKGVDSTLKIQPAELGDSAVYLCASSLRQGVEQYFGPGTRLTVT.